This T cell receptor (beta chain) came from a study of shared clonotypes between healthy human individuals. Here immunoSEQ multiplex PCR was the method, and the copy in TCRdb shows in-frame clones only, minus some. The sample carries about 2.1 million clones, over 85% recorded once. The length of the CDR3 is 13 residues. Germline V gene data show CDR1 as GTSNPN and CDR2 as SVGIG (reference sequence). Trimming removed 2 bases from V and 8 bases from J, with 12 bases in between. Terminally differentiated effector memory CD45RA+ cells were left out of the naive CD8 fraction, which was CD45RO-negative and positively selected for CCR7. The study drew all its donors from Caucasian adults living in Nashville, Tennessee.

Specimen: naive CD8+ T cells from PBMCs. V gene TRBV30 combines with J gene TRBJ1-4; possibly TRBD1 for D (6 bases). The origin of this receptor is a young man in good health. Some clones in this sample may be carry-over from other donors' samples. This chain's CDR3 is CAWSRGGGEKLFF. The CDR3 nucleotides read TGTGCCTGGAGTCGGGGGGGCGGCGAAAAACTGTTTTTT.